A single sample is the source of the 24 T cell receptor beta chains below, sequenced in a study of cytomegalovirus exposure and HLA in healthy donors. PCR was performed using 60 Vbeta and 13 Jbeta primers. TCRdb's copy holds only in-frame clones and misses some; the assay was immunoSEQ multiplex PCR. Of about 170,000 clones in the sample, under 80% were seen once. Sequenced: PBMCs. The receptors stem from a man aged 35-49 years in good health and CMV-seronegative.

This clone was detected only a few times. J is TRBJ2-5 and V is TRBV10-1; D is unresolved. The CDR3 runs to 14 residues. Germline values: CDR1 WNHNN, CDR2 SYGVQD (reference sequence). Trimming pared 4 bases from V and 10 bases from J, leaving 19 bases between. CDR3 sequence (DNA): TGCGCCAGCAGTGCGGCAGCCTTTAGGAGCAGCCAGTACTTC. Its protein is CASSAAAFRSSQYF.

CDR3 sequence reads: CSAAAGYEQYF. The CDR3 coding sequence is TGCAGTGCCGCTGCAGGGTACGAGCAGTACTTC. The J gene is TRBJ2-7, the V gene TRBV20-1, with a weak D call TRBD1 (5 bases). CDR3 size: 11 residues. CDR1 DFQATT and CDR2 SNEGSKA come from the germline V gene (reference sequence). V shed 6 bases and J shed 4 bases, with 10 bases lying between them.

About this clone itself: One end of the junction varies from germline; a read error may be responsible. The J gene is TRBJ1-2, the V gene TRBV7-9, with a tentative D call TRBD1 (5 bases). Looked up from germline, CDR1 is SEHNR and CDR2 is FQNEAQ (reference sequence). The CDR3 covers 10 residues. The CDR3 spells CASSSGADRF. In DNA form, the CDR3 reads TGTGCCAGCAGCTCTGGGGCGGATCGATTC.

As DNA, the CDR3 is TGCAGCGTGGGGGGGTCGTACGAGCAGTACTTC. Translation: CSVGGSYEQYF. V gene TRBV29-1 combines with J gene TRBJ2-7; 7 nucleotides align to TRBD2. J was trimmed by 4 bases and V by 6 bases; bases with no gene match: 3. There are 11 residues in the CDR3. Germline loops: CDR1 SQVTM, CDR2 ANQGSEA.

The chain couples TRBV6-1 to TRBJ2-5; a possible D gene is TRBD2 (6 bases). Trimming took off 6 bases at V and 1 base at J, with 15 bases between the two ends. Per the germline V gene, CDR1 is MNHNS and CDR2 is SASEGT. This CDR3 is 15 amino acids long. CDR3 coding DNA: TGTGCCAGCAGCTTCAACTACGGGAGCCAAGAGACCCAGTACTTC. It specifies CASSFNYGSQETQYF.

The chain combines TRBV21-1 with TRBJ2-7; the DNA was not compared with TRBD2, the D call given in the table. TRBV21-1 is marked as a pseudogene. This CDR3 has 12 amino acids. For the CDR3, the DNA is TGTGCCAGCACCAAAGACTTCTACGAGCAGTACTTC. This codes for CASTKDFYEQYF.

V is TRBV6-5 and J is TRBJ2-7; 10 positions match TRBD1. CDR1 and CDR2 from the germline V gene are MNHEY and SVGAGI. The CDR3 totals 14 residues. The V gene end was trimmed by 6 bases and the J gene end by 3 bases; junction bases not matched to a gene: 5. CDR3 nucleotide sequence: TGTGCCAGCAGGAGGACAGGGGGAAACTACGAGCAGTACTTC. Translating it yields CASRRTGGNYEQYF.

This clone was seen only a few times. The J gene is TRBJ2-1, the V gene TRBV6-5; 7 bases agree with TRBD2. Per germline, CDR1 MNHEY and CDR2 SVGAGI. This CDR3 is built from 14 residues. V lost 7 bases to trimming and J lost 7 bases; unmatched junction nucleotides: 10. The CDR3 nucleotides are TGTGCCAGCAAGGGGAGGGTTTACGGGAATGAGCAGTTCTTC. Its translation is CASKGRVYGNEQFF.

This sequence joins TRBV6-1 and TRBJ1-1, with D hard to call. V was cut by 6 bases and J by 4 bases, with 18 bases left in between. The CDR3 extends over 15 amino acids. Germline V gives CDR1 MNHNS, CDR2 SASEGT. The CDR3 sequence is CASSSPTPRGTEAFF. DNA of the CDR3: TGTGCCAGCAGCAGTCCGACACCCCGGGGCACTGAAGCTTTCTTT.

This clone appeared once. This chain joins TRBV11-3 and TRBJ2-7; 7 nucleotides agree with TRBD1. Germline values: CDR1 SGHNT, CDR2 YENEEA. The CDR3 runs 14 residues. The J segment lost 7 bases and the V segment lost 5 bases, leaving 11 bases of the junction unmatched. The CDR3 sequence is CASSPLTGSGEQYF. CDR3 sequence (DNA): TGTGCCAGCAGCCCCCTGACAGGGTCGGGGGAGCAGTACTTC.

The gene calls are TRBV7-2 and TRBJ2-7, with TRBD1 identical over 12 bases. The CDR3 loop spans 16 amino acids. Germline CDR1 SGHTA, CDR2 FQGNSA. With V trimmed by 3 bases and J by 5 bases, 8 bases remained unmatched. The CDR3 bases are TGTGCCAGCAGCTTGTGGTCCGGGACAGGGGGCGACGAGCAGTACTTC. Amino acids: CASSLWSGTGGDEQYF.

The gene calls are TRBV4-1 and TRBJ1-6; D perhaps matches TRBD1 (5 bases). Trimming removed 5 bases from V and 5 bases from J, with 10 bases in between. Germline V gene data show CDR1 as MGHRA and CDR2 as YSYEKL. The CDR3 has 14 residues. The CDR3 DNA follows: TGCGCCAGCAGCAGACAGAAGGATAATTCACCCCTCCACTTT. Translated: CASSRQKDNSPLHF.

The chain recombines TRBV28 with TRBJ2-7; 9 bases are shared with TRBD1. Germline V CDR1 and CDR2: MDHEN, SYDVKM. The CDR3 has 16 residues. V shed 4 bases, J shed 3 bases, and the junction held 10 bases outside the gene matches. The DNA of the CDR3 is TGTGCCAGCAGTTCCGTAGGACAGGGGTCCTTCTACGAGCAGTACTTC. Encoded protein: CASSSVGQGSFYEQYF.

This clone was found a few times. This sequence joins TRBV11-2 and TRBJ2-4; no clear D gene. V dropped 5 bases and J dropped 5 bases, with 7 bases sitting between them. The CDR3 loop spans 12 amino acids. Germline CDR1 reads SGHAT; CDR2 reads FQNNGV. CDR3 region: CASSKTENIQYF. The CDR3 DNA follows: TGTGCCAGCAGCAAAACTGAAAACATTCAGTACTTC.

This clone was seen a handful of times. This sequence joins TRBV5-1 and TRBJ1-5; D is ambiguous. V was shortened by 4 bases and J by 6 bases, with 11 bases between the two germline ends. The CDR3 extends over 13 amino acids. Germline loops: CDR1 SGHRS, CDR2 YFSETQ. The CDR3 is CASSPAAGQPQHF. Written as DNA, the CDR3 is TGCGCCAGCAGCCCGGCGGCGGGTCAGCCCCAGCATTTT.

This chain links TRBV4-1 with TRBJ1-2, with unresolved D. V lost 5 bases to trimming and J lost 0 bases, with 10 bases between them. CDR1 is MGHRA and CDR2 is YSYEKL in the germline V gene. The CDR3 is 14 amino acids. The CDR3 reads CASSTPGTNYGYTF. The CDR3, as DNA: TGCGCCAGCAGCACGCCGGGAACTAACTATGGCTACACCTTC.

V usage is TRBV2 and J usage is TRBJ2-4, with a weak D call TRBD2 (6 bases). The CDR3 loop spans 17 amino acids. V shed 0 bases and J shed 7 bases, with 19 bases lying between them. Germline V lookup: CDR1 SNHLY, CDR2 FYNNEI. In DNA, the CDR3 is TGTGCCAGCAGTGAAGCGCTGGGGCCCGCCCGGGGGAACATTCAGTACTTC. This encodes CASSEALGPARGNIQYF.

V usage is TRBV7-2 and J usage is TRBJ2-1, with D possibly being TRBD2 (5 bases). Germline CDR1 reads SGHTA; CDR2 reads FQGNSA. Trimming pared 2 bases from V and 8 bases from J, leaving 22 bases between. This CDR3 comprises 17 residues. CDR3 coding DNA: TGTGCCAGCAGCTTAAAAGGAGGCTCCCCGGCATTGGATGAGCAGTTCTTC. This translates into CASSLKGGSPALDEQFF.

The V call is TRBV15, the J call TRBJ2-7, with 7 bases identical to TRBD2. This CDR3 has 14 residues. The V gene end was trimmed by 1 base and the J gene end by 2 bases; junction bases not matched to a gene: 2. Germline lookup yields CDR1 LNHNV and CDR2 YYDKDF (reference sequence). In nucleotides, the CDR3 is TGTGCCACCAGCAGAGGGGGGGGGACCTACGAGCAGTACTTC. It translates to CATSRGGGTYEQYF.

The chain joins TRBV7-2 to TRBJ2-3; TRBD2 aligns across 9 bases. This CDR3 region has 16 residues. Germline assignment: CDR1 SGHTA and CDR2 FQGNSA. Unmatched junction bases numbered 6, after V lost 1 base and J lost 4 bases. CDR3 sequence: CASSLEGRGGSDTQYF. CDR3 coding DNA: TGTGCCAGCAGCTTAGAGGGGCGGGGGGGGTCAGATACGCAGTATTTT.

This clone was detected only a few times. This chain links TRBV7-2 with TRBJ2-1, with 12 bases fitting TRBD2. The junction had 5 bases not matched to a gene; V was cut back by 8 bases and J by 3 bases. The CDR3 totals 15 residues. From germline, CDR1 is SGHTA and CDR2 FQGNSA. The CDR3 reads CASSRTSGDYNEQFF. For the CDR3, the DNA is TGTGCCAGCTCGCGGACTAGCGGGGACTACAATGAGCAGTTCTTC.

This rearrangement joins TRBV19 to TRBJ1-2; D ambiguous. V was trimmed by 5 bases and J by 4 bases, leaving 14 bases between them. CDR1 and CDR2 (germline): LNHDA, SQIVND (reference sequence). This CDR3 comprises 14 residues. The CDR3 sequence is CASSQGHSAYGYTF. CDR3 sequence (DNA): TGTGCCAGTAGTCAAGGTCACAGTGCCTATGGCTACACCTTC. The full variable domain, its missing parts supplied by reference TRBV19 and TRBJ1-2, is DGGITQSPKYLFRKEGQNVTLSCEQNLNHDAMYWYRQDPGQGLRLIYYSQIVNDFQKGDIAEGYSVSREKKESFPLTVTSAQKNPTAFYLCASSQGHSAYGYTFGSGTRLTVV.

V is TRBV21-1 and J is TRBJ2-7; the table's D call, TRBD2, has no DNA check behind it. TRBV21-1 is assigned pseudogene status. This CDR3 spans 14 amino acids. CDR3 in DNA: TGTGCCAGCAGTGAGACTCGCCCCCAATACGAGCAGTACTTC. Encoded protein: CASSETRPQYEQYF.

The CDR3 DNA is TGTGCCAGCAGCGCCGGGACAGGGAACTATGGCTACACCTTC. Protein: CASSAGTGNYGYTF. V and J are TRBV7-3 and TRBJ1-2, with TRBD1 matching 9 bases. V lost 5 bases, J lost 2 bases, and 3 bases stayed unmatched. CDR1 and CDR2 from the germline V gene are SGHTA and FQGTGA. The CDR3 runs to 14 residues.